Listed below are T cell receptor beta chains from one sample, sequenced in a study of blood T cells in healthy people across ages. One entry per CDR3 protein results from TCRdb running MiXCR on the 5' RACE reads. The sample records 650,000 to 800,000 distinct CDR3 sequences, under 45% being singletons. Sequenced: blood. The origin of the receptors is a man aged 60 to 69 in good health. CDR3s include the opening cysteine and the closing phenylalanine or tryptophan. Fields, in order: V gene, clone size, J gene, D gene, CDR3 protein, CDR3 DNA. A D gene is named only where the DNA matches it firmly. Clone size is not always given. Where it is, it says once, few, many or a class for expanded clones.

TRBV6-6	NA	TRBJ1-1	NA	CASSYSDSEAFF	TGTGCCAGCAGTTACTCGGACAGTGAAGCTTTCTTT
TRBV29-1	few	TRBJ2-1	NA	CSAEVSSGNNEQFF	TGCAGCGCAGAGGTTAGCTCGGGGAACAATGAGCAGTTCTTC
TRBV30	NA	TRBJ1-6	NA	CAWSVDNGDSPLHF	TGTGCCTGGAGTGTGGACAACGGCGATTCACCCCTCCACTTT
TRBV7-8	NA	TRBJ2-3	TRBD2	CASSLAPSGGAPDTQYF	TGTGCCAGCAGCTTAGCACCTAGCGGGGGGGCCCCAGATACGCAGTATTTT
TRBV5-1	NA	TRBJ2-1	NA	CASSFGYDRSYNEQFF	TGCGCCAGCAGCTTTGGCTACGACCGCTCCTACAATGAGCAGTTCTTC
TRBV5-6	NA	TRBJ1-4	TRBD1	CASSLVGPGGNEKLFF	TGTGCCAGCAGCTTAGTTGGCCCAGGGGGTAATGAAAAACTGTTTTTT
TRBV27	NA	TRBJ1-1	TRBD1	CASSLLGTANTEAFF	TGTGCCAGCAGTTTACTCGGGACAGCGAACACTGAAGCTTTCTTT
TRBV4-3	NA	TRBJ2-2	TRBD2	CASSQELSTSGLPGELFF	TGCGCCAGCAGCCAAGAACTTTCCACTAGCGGGCTCCCCGGGGAGCTGTTTTTT
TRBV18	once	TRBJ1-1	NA	CASSPRWNTEAFF	TGTGCCAGCTCACCGAGGTGGAACACTGAAGCTTTCTTT
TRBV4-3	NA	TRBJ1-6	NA	CASSQERSSYNSPLHF	TGCGCCAGCAGCCAAGAACGAAGCTCCTATAATTCACCCCTCCACTTT
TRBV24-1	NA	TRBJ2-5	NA	CATSNLPDDRRGQQETQYF	TGTGCCACCAGTAATTTGCCGGATGACAGGCGGGGTCAGCAAGAGACCCAGTACTTC
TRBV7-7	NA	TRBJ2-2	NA	CASSLLPGYTGELFF	TGTGCCAGCAGCTTATTGCCCGGGTACACCGGGGAGCTGTTTTTT
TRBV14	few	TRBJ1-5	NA	CASSQVGMDQPQHF	TGTGCCAGCAGCCAAGTGGGGATGGATCAGCCCCAGCATTTT
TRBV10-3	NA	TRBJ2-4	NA	CAIIGGSGNIQYF	TGTGCCATCATAGGGGGATCGGGAAACATTCAGTACTTC
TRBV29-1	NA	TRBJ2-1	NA	CSVQAAWETQFF	TGCAGCGTTCAGGCTGCGTGGGAGACCCAGTTCTTC
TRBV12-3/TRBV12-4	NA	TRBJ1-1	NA	CASSLEPSEAFF	TGTGCCAGCAGTTTAGAACCCTCCGAAGCTTTCTTT
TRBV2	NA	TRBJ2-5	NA	CASSVERTDQETQYF	TGTGCCAGCAGTGTGGAAAGGACAGACCAAGAGACCCAGTACTTC
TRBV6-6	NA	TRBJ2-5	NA	CASGAPGQSKETQYF	TGTGCCAGCGGCGCGCCGGGACAAAGTAAAGAGACCCAGTACTTC
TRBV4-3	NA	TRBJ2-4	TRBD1	CASSQLTGVRNIQYF	TGCGCCAGCAGCCAGCTGACAGGGGTGAGAAACATTCAGTACTTC
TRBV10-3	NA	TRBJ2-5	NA	CATSGPGSPDEETQYF	TGTGCCACCAGTGGCCCCGGCAGCCCGGACGAGGAGACCCAGTACTTC
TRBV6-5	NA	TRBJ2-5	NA	CASSYSGREETQYF	TGTGCCAGCAGTTACTCGGGGAGAGAAGAGACCCAGTACTTC
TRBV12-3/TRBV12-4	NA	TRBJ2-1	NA	CASTQQTGGPFNEQFF	TGTGCCAGCACCCAACAAACAGGCGGACCGTTCAATGAGCAGTTCTTC
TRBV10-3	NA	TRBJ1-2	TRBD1	CAISDQRTGFNYGYTF	TGTGCCATCAGTGACCAAAGGACAGGGTTTAACTATGGCTACACCTTC
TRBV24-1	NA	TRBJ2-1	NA	CATSDSTGPGNEQFF	TGTGCCACCAGTGACAGCACCGGGCCCGGGAATGAGCAGTTCTTC
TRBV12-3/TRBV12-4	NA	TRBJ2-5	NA	CASSLTELGTQYF	TGTGCCAGCAGCCTCACCGAGCTCGGGACCCAGTACTTC
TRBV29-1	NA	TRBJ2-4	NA	CSVGGDIQYF	TGCAGCGTTGGCGGGGACATTCAGTACTTC
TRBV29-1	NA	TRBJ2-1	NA	CSVEWGGHEQFF	TGCAGCGTTGAATGGGGGGGCCATGAGCAGTTCTTC
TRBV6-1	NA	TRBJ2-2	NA	CASSETPPGELFF	TGTGCCAGCAGTGAAACCCCCCCCGGGGAGCTGTTTTTT
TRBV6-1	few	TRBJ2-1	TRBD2	CASSLTSGGLGSYNEQFF	TGTGCCAGCAGCCTAACTAGCGGGGGTCTGGGGAGTTACAATGAGCAGTTCTTC
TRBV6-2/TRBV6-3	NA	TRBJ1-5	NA	CASSSTRNQPQHF	TGTGCCAGCAGTTCGACACGCAATCAGCCCCAGCATTTT
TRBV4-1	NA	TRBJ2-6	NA	CASSQQLEISGANVLTF	TGCGCCAGCAGCCAACAGTTAGAGATCTCTGGGGCCAACGTCCTGACTTTC
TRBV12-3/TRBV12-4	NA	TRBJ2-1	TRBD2	CASSFGTNYNEQFF	TGTGCCAGCAGTTTCGGGACTAACTACAATGAGCAGTTCTTC
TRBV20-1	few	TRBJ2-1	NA	CSARDVPGGYYNEQFF	TGCAGTGCTAGAGATGTCCCGGGCGGGTATTACAATGAGCAGTTCTTC
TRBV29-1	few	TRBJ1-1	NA	CSVGQPNTEAFF	TGCAGCGTAGGACAGCCGAACACTGAAGCTTTCTTT
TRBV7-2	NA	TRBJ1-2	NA	CASSRRSATYGYTF	TGTGCCAGCAGCCGCCGATCCGCGACCTATGGCTACACCTTC
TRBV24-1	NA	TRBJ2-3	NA	CATSDPRGRNTQYF	TGTGCCACCAGTGACCCCCGGGGGAGAAATACGCAGTATTTT
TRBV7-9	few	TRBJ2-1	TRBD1	CASSLEGQGAGEQFF	TGTGCCAGCAGCTTAGAAGGACAGGGGGCAGGAGAGCAGTTCTTC
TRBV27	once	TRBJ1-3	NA	CASSSRARNTIYF	TGTGCCAGCAGTTCCAGGGCGCGAAACACCATATATTTT
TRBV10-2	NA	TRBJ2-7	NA	CASSASGLEQYF	TGCGCCAGCAGCGCCTCAGGGCTCGAGCAGTACTTC
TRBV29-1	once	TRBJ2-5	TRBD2	CSVVRSGGGEQYF	TGCAGCGTCGTACGGAGCGGGGGTGGTGAGCAGTACTTC